A single sample is the source of the 9 T cell receptor beta chains below, sequenced in a study of cytomegalovirus exposure and HLA in healthy donors. Profiling relied on immunoSEQ multiplex PCR, and the TCRdb table lists in-frame clones only, not all of them. Of roughly 80,000 clones in the sample, under 95% were seen once. What was sequenced was PBMCs. These receptors were collected from a man aged 25 to 45 in good health and CMV-seronegative.

The J gene is TRBJ2-7, the V gene TRBV13, with TRBD1 identical over 10 bases. Trimming cost V 5 bases and J 5 bases; bases outside gene matches: 12. CDR3 size: 16 residues. Germline values: CDR1 PRHDT, CDR2 FYEKMQ (reference sequence). CDR3 DNA sequence: TGTGCCAGCAGCCCTAGATCCGGGACAGGGGCCGACGAGCAGTACTTC. It translates to CASSPRSGTGADEQYF. The full variable domain, completed using reference TRBV13 and TRBJ2-7, is AAGVIQSPRHLIKEKRETATLKCYPIPRHDTVYWYQQGPGQDPQFLISFYEKMQSDKGSIPDRFSAQQFSDYHSELNMSSLELGDSALYFCASSPRSGTGADEQYFGPGTRLTVT.

This clone was counted a single time. This chain links TRBV10-1 with TRBJ2-2; D is uncertain. Germline V gene data show CDR1 as WNHNN and CDR2 as SYGVQD (reference sequence). This CDR3 region has 16 residues. The V end was cut by 3 bases, the J end by 5 bases, with 16 bases between. CDR3 residues: CASSDSEAGDTGELFF. CDR3 sequence (DNA): TGCGCCAGCAGTGACTCCGAAGCAGGTGATACCGGGGAGCTGTTTTTT.

This chain joins TRBV5-4 and TRBJ1-2; D unresolved. The germline CDR1 and CDR2 sequences are SGHNT and YYREEE (reference sequence). V shed 4 bases and J shed 1 base, with 5 bases lying between them. CDR3 length: 12 residues. DNA of the CDR3: TGTGCCAGCAGCGGCAGTAACTATGGCTACACCTTC. As protein: CASSGSNYGYTF.

The V and J genes are TRBV19 and TRBJ1-1; D not resolved. The CDR3 sequence is 13 residues long. The V gene's germline CDR1 is LNHDA and CDR2 SQIVND (reference sequence). Trimming removed 2 bases at V and 0 bases at J, with 4 bases between. The CDR3 here is CASSISVNTEAFF. The DNA for the CDR3 is TGTGCCAGTAGTATATCAGTGAACACTGAAGCTTTCTTT.

V and J are TRBV5-5 and TRBJ2-7; 12 bases match TRBD1. CDR3 length: 15 amino acids. The junction had 3 bases not matched to a gene; V was cut back by 0 bases and J by 5 bases. The V gene's germline CDR1 is SGHKS and CDR2 YYEKEE (reference sequence). The CDR3 loop is CASSLVGTGGDEQYF. CDR3 coding DNA: TGTGCCAGCAGCTTGGTTGGGACAGGGGGCGACGAGCAGTACTTC.

The chain recombines TRBV7-2 with TRBJ1-2; the D gene is possibly TRBD1 (5 bases). The germline CDR1 and CDR2 sequences are SGHTA and FQGNSA. This CDR3 spans 13 amino acids. Trimming cost V 1 base and J 4 bases, with 7 bases left between them. The CDR3 protein is CASSLGGGYGYTF. In DNA form, the CDR3 reads TGTGCCAGCAGCTTAGGGGGGGGCTATGGCTACACCTTC.

This rearrangement joins TRBV11-2 to TRBJ2-7, with D possibly being TRBD1 (6 bases). Germline CDR1 is SGHAT and CDR2 is FQNNGV. V dropped 0 bases and J dropped 0 bases, with 9 bases sitting between them. The CDR3 covers 15 residues. CDR3 sequence: CASSLEGQFSYEQYF. The CDR3 DNA sequence: TGTGCCAGCAGCTTAGAAGGACAGTTCTCCTACGAGCAGTACTTC.

The chain links TRBV28 to TRBJ2-6; 12 bases line up with TRBD1. Germline loops: CDR1 MDHEN, CDR2 SYDVKM. The CDR3 sequence is 16 residues long. V lost 5 bases and J lost 2; bases outside the gene matches: 1. CDR3 coding DNA: TGTGCCAGCAGTGGGACAGGGGGCGCTGGGGCCAACGTCCTGACTTTC. The encoded protein is CASSGTGGAGANVLTF.

The CDR3 DNA sequence: TGTGCCAGCACCCGAGACAGCGAACCCACGAGAGGTACGCAGTATTTT. This gives the protein CASTRDSEPTRGTQYF. The chain has TRBV28 and TRBJ2-3, with D tentatively TRBD1 (5 bases). Trimming removed 7 bases at V and 8 bases at J, with 25 bases between. Germline lookup yields CDR1 MDHEN and CDR2 SYDVKM. This CDR3 has 16 amino acids. The entire variable domain, with the rest obtained from reference TRBV28 and TRBJ2-3, is as follows: DVKVTQSSRYLVKRTGEKVFLECVQDMDHENMFWYRQDPGLGLRLIYFSYDVKMKEKGDIPEGYSVSREKKERFSLILESASTNQTSMYLCASTRDSEPTRGTQYFGPGTRLTVL.